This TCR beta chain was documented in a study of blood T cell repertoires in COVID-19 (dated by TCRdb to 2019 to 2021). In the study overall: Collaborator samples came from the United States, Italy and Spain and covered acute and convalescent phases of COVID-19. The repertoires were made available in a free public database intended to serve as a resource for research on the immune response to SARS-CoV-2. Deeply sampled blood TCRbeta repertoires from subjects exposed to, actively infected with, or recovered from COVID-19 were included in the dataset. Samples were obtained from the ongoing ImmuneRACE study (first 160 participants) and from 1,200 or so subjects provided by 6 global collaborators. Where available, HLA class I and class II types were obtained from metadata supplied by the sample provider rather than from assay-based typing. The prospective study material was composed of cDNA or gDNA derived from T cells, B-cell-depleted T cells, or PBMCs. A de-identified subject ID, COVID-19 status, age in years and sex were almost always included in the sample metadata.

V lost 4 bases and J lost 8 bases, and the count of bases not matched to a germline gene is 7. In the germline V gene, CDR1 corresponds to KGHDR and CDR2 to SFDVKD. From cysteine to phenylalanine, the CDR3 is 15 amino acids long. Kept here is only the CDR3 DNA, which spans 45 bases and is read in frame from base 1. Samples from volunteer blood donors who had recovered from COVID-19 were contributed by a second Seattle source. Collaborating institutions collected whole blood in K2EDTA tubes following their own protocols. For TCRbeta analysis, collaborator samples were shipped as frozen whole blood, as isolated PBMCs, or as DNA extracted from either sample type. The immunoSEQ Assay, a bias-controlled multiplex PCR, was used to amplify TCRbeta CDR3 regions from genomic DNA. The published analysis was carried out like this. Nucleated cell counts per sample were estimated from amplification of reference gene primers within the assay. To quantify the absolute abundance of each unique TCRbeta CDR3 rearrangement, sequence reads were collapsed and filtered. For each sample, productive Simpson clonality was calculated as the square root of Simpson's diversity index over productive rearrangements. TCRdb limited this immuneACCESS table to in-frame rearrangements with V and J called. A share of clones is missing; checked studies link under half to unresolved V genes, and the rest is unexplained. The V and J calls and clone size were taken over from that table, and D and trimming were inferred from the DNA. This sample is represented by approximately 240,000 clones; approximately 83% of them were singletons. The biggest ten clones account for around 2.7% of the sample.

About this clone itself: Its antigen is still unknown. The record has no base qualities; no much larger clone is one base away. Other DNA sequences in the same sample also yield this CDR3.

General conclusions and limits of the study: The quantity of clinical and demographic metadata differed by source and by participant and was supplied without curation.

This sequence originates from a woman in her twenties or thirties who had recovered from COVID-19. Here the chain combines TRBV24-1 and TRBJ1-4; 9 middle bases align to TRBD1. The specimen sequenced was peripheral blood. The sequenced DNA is TGTGCCACCAGTGACCCACAGGGGGCAGGGGAAAAACTGTTTTTT. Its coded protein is CATSDPQGAGEKLFF.